Listed here are 20 T cell receptor beta chains from one sample, sequenced in a study of shared clonotypes between healthy human individuals. Using immunoSEQ multiplex PCR, the repertoire was profiled, and TCRdb retains in-frame clones only, with some absent. The repertoire includes millions of clones, approximately 93% of them detected once, and around 0.4% sits in the top ten. The sample comprised naive CD4+ T cells from PBMCs. Subset denoted: CD45RA+ positively selected. The source is a young man in good health. Some clones in this sample may be carry-over from other donors' samples.

The chain recombines TRBV29-1 with TRBJ2-1, with TRBD2 matching over 10 bases. The CDR3 extends over 17 amino acids. J gave up 2 bases and V 3 bases, and 10 bases lay outside the gene matches. Germline V gene sequence: CDR1 SQVTM, CDR2 ANQGSEA. CDR3 in amino acids: CSVEFLAGESPYNEQFF. DNA for the CDR3: TGCAGCGTTGAGTTCCTAGCGGGAGAAAGCCCCTACAATGAGCAGTTCTTC.

The rearrangement uses TRBV28 and TRBJ1-1, with 7 bases identical to TRBD1. The germline gives CDR1 MDHEN, CDR2 SYDVKM. The CDR3 is 13 residues long. V shed 10 bases, J shed 5 bases, and the junction held 10 bases outside the gene matches. The CDR3 here is CATREGARTEAFF. The CDR3 DNA follows: TGTGCCACCAGGGAGGGGGCGCGAACTGAAGCTTTCTTT.

V gene TRBV7-9 combines with J gene TRBJ2-1, with a weak D call TRBD2 (5 bases). The CDR3 length is 18 residues. V gave up 5 bases and J gave up 0 bases, with 20 bases separating them. Germline V lookup: CDR1 SEHNR, CDR2 FQNEAQ (reference sequence). The CDR3 region is CASSVQVRELSSYNEQFF. DNA of the CDR3: TGTGCCAGCAGCGTCCAAGTAAGGGAGTTGAGCTCCTACAATGAGCAGTTCTTC.

The genes are TRBV15 and TRBJ2-7; D may correspond to TRBD1 or TRBD2 (6 bases each). CDR1 is LNHNV and CDR2 is YYDKDF in the germline V gene (reference sequence). The CDR3 covers 15 residues. Trimming stripped 0 bases from V and 6 bases from J, with 15 bases between. The CDR3, as DNA: TGTGCCACCAGCAGAGATTCGGGCAGGGGAGGCGAGCAGTACTTC. Its translation is CATSRDSGRGGEQYF.

This chain uses TRBV2 with TRBJ2-1; TRBD1 agrees at 9 bases. Germline trimming cut 6 bases from V and 4 bases from J; bases unmatched to any gene: 4. The CDR3 length is 14 residues. From germline, CDR1 is SNHLY and CDR2 FYNNEI. The CDR3 sequence is CASRGQGDYNEQFF. Here the CDR3 DNA reads TGTGCCAGCAGGGGACAGGGAGATTACAATGAGCAGTTCTTC.

The V gene is TRBV28, the J gene TRBJ2-5; 8 positions match TRBD2. The CDR3 contains 15 residues. J gave up 6 bases and V 5 bases, and 11 bases lay outside the gene matches. CDR1 is MDHEN and CDR2 is SYDVKM in the germline V gene. CDR3 nucleotides: TGTGCCAGCAGTCCCTATGGCGAGCGGGAGAAGACCCAGTACTTC. Protein product: CASSPYGEREKTQYF.

This chain uses TRBV13 with TRBJ2-7; the D is unclear. There are 16 residues in the CDR3. The germline gives CDR1 PRHDT, CDR2 FYEKMQ (reference sequence). V lost 5 bases and J lost 3, with 20 bases in between. CDR3 protein: CASSPPGLSPHYEQYF. The CDR3 region has the DNA TGTGCCAGCAGCCCCCCTGGGCTAAGCCCCCACTACGAGCAGTACTTC.

This clone was detected only a few times. J is TRBJ1-1 and V is TRBV2; no clear D gene. The CDR3 covers 12 residues. Deletions cut 4 bases from V and 1 base from J, with 4 bases between. Per germline, CDR1 SNHLY and CDR2 FYNNEI. In DNA form, the CDR3 reads TGTGCCAGCAGTGTGAAGAACACTGAAGCTTTCTTT. This codes for CASSVKNTEAFF.

J is TRBJ2-2 and V is TRBV25-1, with 10 nucleotides matching TRBD1. Germline assignment: CDR1 MGHDK and CDR2 SYGVNS. CDR3 length: 17 amino acids. J was trimmed by 6 bases and V by 4 bases; bases with no gene match: 11. The CDR3 region is CASSARDRGRKSGELFF. The DNA of the CDR3 is TGTGCCAGCAGTGCCCGGGACAGGGGTAGGAAGTCCGGGGAGCTGTTTTTT.

This sequence joins TRBV2 and TRBJ2-5; TRBD1 matches at 9 bases. Trimming at V came to 6 bases and at J to 1 base, leaving 6 bases not matched to a gene. Germline values: CDR1 SNHLY, CDR2 FYNNEI. This CDR3 is built from 15 residues. The CDR3 here is CASRSGQGTQETQYF. DNA of the CDR3: TGTGCCAGCAGGTCGGGACAGGGCACCCAAGAGACCCAGTACTTC.

Comment on this clone: The sample holds other DNA sequences that translate to the same CDR3. The chain is built from TRBV12-5 and TRBJ2-5; D is uncertain. CDR1 and CDR2 from the germline V gene are LGHNT and FRNRAP. V was pared by 3 bases and J by 5 bases, with 4 bases between. The CDR3 totals 11 residues. CDR3 sequence: CASGFGETQYF. CDR3 nucleotide sequence: TGTGCTAGTGGTTTCGGGGAGACCCAGTACTTC. Full variable domain (remainder filled in from reference TRBV12-5 and TRBJ2-5): DARVTQTPRHKVTEMGQEVTMRCQPILGHNTVFWYRQTMMQGLELLAYFRNRAPLDDSGMPKDRFSAEMPDATLATLKIQPSEPRDSAVYFCASGFGETQYFGPGTRLLVL.

This clone was seen more than once but under ten times. The CDR3: CASSRGENTEAFF. The DNA for the CDR3 is TGTGCCAGCAGCAGAGGGGAGAACACTGAAGCTTTCTTT. The J gene is TRBJ1-1, the V gene TRBV5-4, with D possibly TRBD1 on 5 matching bases. The CDR3 has 13 amino acids. With 4 bases removed from V and 1 base from J, the gap between germline ends came to 8 bases. Germline V CDR1 and CDR2: SGHNT, YYREEE (reference sequence).

V usage is TRBV5-6 and J usage is TRBJ1-5; D remains unclear. V was cut by 1 base and J by 0 bases, with 8 bases left in between. The CDR3 extends over 15 amino acids. The germline gives CDR1 SGHDT, CDR2 YYEEEE. As DNA, the CDR3 is TGTGCCAGCAGCTTGTCGGACTATAGCAATCAGCCCCAGCATTTT. Residues: CASSLSDYSNQPQHF. Full variable domain (rest looked up from reference TRBV5-6 and TRBJ1-5): DAGVTQSPTHLIKTRGQQVTLRCSPKSGHDTVSWYQQALGQGPQFIFQYYEEEERQRGNFPDRFSGHQFPNYSSELNVNALLLGDSALYLCASSLSDYSNQPQHFGDGTRLSIL.

V usage is TRBV4-3 and J usage is TRBJ2-3; 11 nucleotides match TRBD2. V was clipped by 4 bases and J by 4 bases; unmatched bases: 16. The germline gives CDR1 LGHNA, CDR2 YSLEER. The CDR3 covers 19 residues. CDR3 in DNA: TGCGCCAGCAGCCGCTCACTAGCGGGAGTGTCTGTAGGAGCAGATACGCAGTATTTT. Translated: CASSRSLAGVSVGADTQYF.

The V gene is TRBV5-1, the J gene TRBJ1-4; 8 nucleotides align to TRBD1. Germline V lookup: CDR1 SGHRS, CDR2 YFSETQ. Unmatched junction bases numbered 2, after V lost 7 bases and J lost 3 bases. The CDR3 runs 13 residues. The CDR3 DNA reads TGCGCCAGCGGACAGGGTGCTAATGAAAAACTGTTTTTT. This encodes CASGQGANEKLFF.

The rearrangement uses TRBV5-1 and TRBJ1-4; D is perhaps TRBD1 (5 bases). V lost 5 bases to trimming and J lost 4 bases, with 15 bases between them. Germline CDR1 is SGHRS and CDR2 is YFSETQ. This CDR3 is built from 15 residues. The CDR3: CASSFGGSYNEKLFF. The CDR3 coding sequence is TGCGCCAGCAGTTTTGGGGGGAGTTATAATGAAAAACTGTTTTTT.

The genes are TRBV7-9 and TRBJ1-2; D gene ambiguous. Germline V gives CDR1 SEHNR, CDR2 FQNEAQ (reference sequence). V was shortened by 2 bases and J by 8 bases, with 21 bases between the two germline ends. This CDR3 spans 16 amino acids. CDR3 nucleotides: TGTGCCAGCAGCTTATTGGATCCGAGAGGGCTCGAAGGCTACACCTTC. Its translation is CASSLLDPRGLEGYTF.

This clone appeared a single time. The chain carries TRBV27 and TRBJ2-5; D perhaps matches TRBD2 (6 bases). The DNA matches TRBJ2-7 better at its end, which makes the J call doubtful. The V gene's germline CDR1 is MNHEY and CDR2 SMNVEV (reference sequence). This CDR3 has 14 amino acids. This chain's CDR3 is CASSRPGLSYEQYF. The CDR3 coding sequence is TGTGCCAGCAGCCGTCCGGGACTTAGCTACGAGCAGTACTTC.

This clone appeared once. This chain joins TRBV9 and TRBJ2-7; 10 nucleotides agree with TRBD2. The CDR3 spans 17 residues. V shed 0 bases, J shed 2 bases, and the junction held 8 bases outside the gene matches. CDR1 is SGDLS, CDR2 YYNGEE, per germline. The CDR3 here is CASSVGLAGDLTYEQYF. The CDR3, as DNA: TGTGCCAGCAGCGTAGGTCTAGCGGGAGACCTAACCTACGAGCAGTACTTC.

This clone was picked up one time. The CDR3 nucleotides are TGTGCCAGCAGTCCCAGGACGGTCCAAGAGACCCAGTACTTC. Residues: CASSPRTVQETQYF. This sequence joins TRBV6-6 and TRBJ2-5; D not resolved. The germline V and J ends were trimmed by 5 bases and 1 base, with 11 bases remaining between them. The germline V gene has CDR1 MNHNY and CDR2 SVGAGI (reference sequence). The CDR3 is made up of 14 amino acids.